Listed here is a single T cell receptor beta chain. This sample was taken from a study of patients and donors after allogeneic stem cell transplantation. A single record per CDR3 protein comes from TCRdb applying MiXCR to the RT-PCR reads. Of 100,000 to 120,000 distinct CDR3 sequences listed, approximately 40% are singletons. The V end was cut by 4 bases, the J end by 6 bases, with 15 bases between. The CDR3 is made up of 15 amino acids. The specimen sequenced was blood, either unsorted or a sorted T cell fraction (not recorded which). The V gene is TRBV12-3 or TRBV12-4, the J gene TRBJ1-4; D perhaps matches TRBD1 (5 bases). This sequence was found in a human donor who was either an allogeneic HSCT recipient or a stem cell or donor lymphocyte infusion donor (not recorded which). It is not recorded whose cells these are; they may come from a transplant donor. CDR3 sequence reads: CASSWGGGPDEKLFF. The CDR3 DNA follows: TGTGCCAGCAGTTGGGGGGGTGGCCCGGATGAAAAACTGTTTTTT.